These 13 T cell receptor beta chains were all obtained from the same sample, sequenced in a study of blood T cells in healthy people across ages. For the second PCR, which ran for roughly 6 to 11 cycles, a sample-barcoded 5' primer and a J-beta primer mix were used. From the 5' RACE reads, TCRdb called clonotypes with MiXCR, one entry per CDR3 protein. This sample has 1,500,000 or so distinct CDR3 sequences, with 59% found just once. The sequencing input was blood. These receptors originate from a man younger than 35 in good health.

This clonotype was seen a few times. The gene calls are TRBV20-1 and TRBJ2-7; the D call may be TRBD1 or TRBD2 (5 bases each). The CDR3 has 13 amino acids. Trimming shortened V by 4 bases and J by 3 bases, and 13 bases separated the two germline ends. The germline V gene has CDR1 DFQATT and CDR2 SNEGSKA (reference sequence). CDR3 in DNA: TGCAGTGCTACCGGGGCAGGGATCTACGAGCAGTACTTC. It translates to CSATGAGIYEQYF.

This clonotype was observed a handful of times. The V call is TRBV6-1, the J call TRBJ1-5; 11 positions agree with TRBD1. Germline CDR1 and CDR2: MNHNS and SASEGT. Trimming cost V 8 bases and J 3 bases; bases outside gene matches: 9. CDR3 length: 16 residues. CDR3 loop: CASGTGTGGFNQPQHF. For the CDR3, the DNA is TGTGCCAGCGGGACCGGGACAGGGGGTTTCAATCAGCCCCAGCATTTT.

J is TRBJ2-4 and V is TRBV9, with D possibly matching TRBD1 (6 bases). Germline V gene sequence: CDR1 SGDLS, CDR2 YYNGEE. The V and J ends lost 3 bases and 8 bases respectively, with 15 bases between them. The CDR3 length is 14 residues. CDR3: CASSATGNGDIQYF. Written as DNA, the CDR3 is TGTGCCAGCAGCGCTACAGGGAATGGGGACATTCAGTACTTC.

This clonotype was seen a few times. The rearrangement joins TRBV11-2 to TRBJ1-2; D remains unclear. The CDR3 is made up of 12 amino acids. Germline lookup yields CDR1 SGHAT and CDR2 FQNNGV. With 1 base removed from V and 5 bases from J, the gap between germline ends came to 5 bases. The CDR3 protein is CASSLAAYGYTF. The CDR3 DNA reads TGTGCCAGCAGCTTAGCGGCTTATGGCTACACCTTC.

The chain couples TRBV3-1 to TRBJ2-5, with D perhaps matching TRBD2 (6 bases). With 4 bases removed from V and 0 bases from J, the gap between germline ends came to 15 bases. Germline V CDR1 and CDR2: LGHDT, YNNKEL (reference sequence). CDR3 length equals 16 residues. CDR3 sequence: CASSLSEDYHQETQYF. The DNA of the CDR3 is TGTGCCAGCAGCCTGAGTGAGGACTATCACCAAGAGACCCAGTACTTC.

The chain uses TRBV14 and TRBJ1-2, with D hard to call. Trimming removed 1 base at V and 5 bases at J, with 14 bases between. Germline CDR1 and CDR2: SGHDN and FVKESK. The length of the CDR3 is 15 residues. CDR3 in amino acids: CASSQVRRGMYGYTF. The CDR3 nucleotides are TGTGCCAGCAGCCAAGTCCGGAGAGGAATGTATGGCTACACCTTC.

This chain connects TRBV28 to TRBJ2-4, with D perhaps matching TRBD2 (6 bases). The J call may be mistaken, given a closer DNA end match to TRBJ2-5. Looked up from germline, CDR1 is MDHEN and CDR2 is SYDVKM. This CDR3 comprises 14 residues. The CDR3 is CASSLGDWSETQYF. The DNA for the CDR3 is TGTGCCAGCAGTTTAGGGGACTGGTCAGAGACCCAGTACTTC.

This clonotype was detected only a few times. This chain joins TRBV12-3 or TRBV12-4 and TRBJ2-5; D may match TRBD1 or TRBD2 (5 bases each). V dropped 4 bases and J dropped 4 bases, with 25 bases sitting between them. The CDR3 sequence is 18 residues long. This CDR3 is CASSSQSFQVAGRETQYF. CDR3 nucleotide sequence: TGTGCCAGCAGTTCTCAGTCCTTCCAGGTAGCAGGGAGAGAGACCCAGTACTTC.

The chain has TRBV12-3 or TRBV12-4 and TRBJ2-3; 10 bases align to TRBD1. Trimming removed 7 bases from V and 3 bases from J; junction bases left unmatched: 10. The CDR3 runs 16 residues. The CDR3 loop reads CASKQAPGQGTDTQYF. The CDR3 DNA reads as TGTGCCAGCAAGCAAGCACCGGGACAGGGGACAGATACGCAGTATTTT.

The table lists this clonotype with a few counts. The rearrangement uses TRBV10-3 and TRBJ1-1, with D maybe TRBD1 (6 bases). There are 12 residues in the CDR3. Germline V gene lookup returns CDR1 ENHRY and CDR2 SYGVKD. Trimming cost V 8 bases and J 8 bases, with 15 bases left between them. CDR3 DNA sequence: TGTGCCATCTACTCGGGGGGGCAGGAAGCTTTCTTT. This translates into CAIYSGGQEAFF.

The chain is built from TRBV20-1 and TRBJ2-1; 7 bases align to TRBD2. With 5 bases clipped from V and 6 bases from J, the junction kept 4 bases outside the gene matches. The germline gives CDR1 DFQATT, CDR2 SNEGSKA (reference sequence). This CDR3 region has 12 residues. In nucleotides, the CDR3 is TGCAGTGCTCTACTAGCGAGCAATGAGCAGTTCTTC. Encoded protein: CSALLASNEQFF.

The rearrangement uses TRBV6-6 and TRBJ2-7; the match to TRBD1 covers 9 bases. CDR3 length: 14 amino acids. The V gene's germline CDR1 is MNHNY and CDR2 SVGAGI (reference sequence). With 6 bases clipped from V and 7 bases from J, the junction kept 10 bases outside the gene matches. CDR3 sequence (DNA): TGTGCCAGCAGCCTGGTACAGGGGGCTGAAGAGCAGTACTTC. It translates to CASSLVQGAEEQYF.

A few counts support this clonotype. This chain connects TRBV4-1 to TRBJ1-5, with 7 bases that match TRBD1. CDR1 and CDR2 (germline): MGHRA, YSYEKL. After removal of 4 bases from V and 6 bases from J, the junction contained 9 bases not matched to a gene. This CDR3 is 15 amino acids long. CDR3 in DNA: TGCGCCAGCAGCCCGAGGACAGGAGGGGGTCAGCCCCAGCATTTT. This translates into CASSPRTGGGQPQHF.